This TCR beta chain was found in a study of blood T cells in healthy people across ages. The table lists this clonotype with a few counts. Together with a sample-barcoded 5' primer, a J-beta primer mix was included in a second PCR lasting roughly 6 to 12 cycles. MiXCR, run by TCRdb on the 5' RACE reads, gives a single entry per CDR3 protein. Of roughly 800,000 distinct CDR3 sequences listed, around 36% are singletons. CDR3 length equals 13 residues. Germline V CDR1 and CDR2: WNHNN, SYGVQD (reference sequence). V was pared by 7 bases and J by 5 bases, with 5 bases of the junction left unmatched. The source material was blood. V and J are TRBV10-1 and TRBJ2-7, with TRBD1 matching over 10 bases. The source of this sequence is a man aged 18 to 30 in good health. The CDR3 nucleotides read TGCGCCAGCAATCCTGGGACAGGGGACGAGCAGTACTTC. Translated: CASNPGTGDEQYF.